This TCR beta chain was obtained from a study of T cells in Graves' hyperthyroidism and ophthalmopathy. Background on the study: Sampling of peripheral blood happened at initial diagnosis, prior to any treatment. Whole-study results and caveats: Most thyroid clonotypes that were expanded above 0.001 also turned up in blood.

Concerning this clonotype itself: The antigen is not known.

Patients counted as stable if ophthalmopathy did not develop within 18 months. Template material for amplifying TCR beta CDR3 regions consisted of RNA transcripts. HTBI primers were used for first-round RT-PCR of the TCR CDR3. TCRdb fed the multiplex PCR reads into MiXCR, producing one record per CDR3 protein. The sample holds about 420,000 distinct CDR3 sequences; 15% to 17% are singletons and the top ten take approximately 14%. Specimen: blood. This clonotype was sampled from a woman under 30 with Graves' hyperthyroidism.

This chain's CDR3 is CASSLAGEKETQYF. The CDR3 DNA reads TGTGCCAGCAGCTTAGCAGGAGAGAAAGAGACCCAGTACTTC. V and J are TRBV11-2 and TRBJ2-5; no firm D call. Trimming shortened V by 1 base and J by 3 bases, and 9 bases separated the two germline ends. This CDR3 contains 14 residues. Germline assignment: CDR1 SGHAT and CDR2 FQNNGV.